The 24 T cell receptor beta chains presented below share a single source sample, sequenced in a study of Tregs in tolerant kidney transplant recipients (dated by TCRdb to between 2018 and 2021). The receptor library was made with the immunoSEQ multiplex PCR assay. TCRdb retrieved this table from immuneACCESS and kept in-frame rearrangements only. Not all clones are present; in checked studies, unresolved V genes account for under half, and no reason is known for the remainder. A total of 75,000 to 80,000 clones appear in this sample, approximately 90% of them only once. About 0.3% of the sample lies in the top ten. The meaning of the sample's time point label: blood sample drawn before combined kidney and bone marrow transplant. Sample: Tregs from blood, taken before the transplant. The receptor set was obtained from a human donor who received a combined kidney and bone marrow transplant.

V gene TRBV4-2 combines with J gene TRBJ2-3; 8 bases are a match to TRBD2. The trim removed 4 bases at V and 5 bases at J, leaving 8 bases unmatched. This CDR3 spans 15 amino acids. CDR1 and CDR2 (germline): LGHNA, YNFKEQ. CDR3 sequence reads: CASSLIVGGGDTQYF. The DNA for the CDR3 is TGTGCCAGCAGCCTGATAGTCGGGGGGGGAGATACGCAGTATTTT.

V is TRBV7-2 and J is TRBJ2-5, with D perhaps being TRBD1 or TRBD2 (5 bases each). Trimming left V 2 bases short and J 5 bases short, with 18 bases between. Germline CDR1 reads SGHTA; CDR2 reads FQGNSA. This CDR3 comprises 16 residues. This CDR3 reads CASSLPGAPRQETQYF. CDR3 in DNA: TGTGCCAGCAGCTTACCCGGGGCCCCGCGGCAGGAGACCCAGTACTTC.

J is TRBJ2-7 and V is TRBV7-6, with 7 bases lining up with TRBD1. Germline CDR1 and CDR2: SGHVS and FNYEAQ. Germline trimming cut 5 bases from V and 5 bases from J; bases unmatched to any gene: 3. CDR3 length: 12 amino acids. Written as DNA, the CDR3 is TGTGCCAGCAGCACAACAGGGGACGAGCAGTACTTC. Encoded protein: CASSTTGDEQYF.

The chain has TRBV11-2 and TRBJ2-5, with D unclear. Germline CDR1 SGHAT, CDR2 FQNNGV. CDR3 size: 13 residues. Trimming took off 1 base at V and 4 bases at J, with 7 bases between the two ends. The chain's CDR3 is CASSLGVGETQYF. CDR3 nucleotide sequence: TGTGCCAGCAGCTTAGGAGTGGGAGAGACCCAGTACTTC.

The J gene is TRBJ2-7, the V gene TRBV27; no firm D call. Trimming left V 5 bases short and J 6 bases short, with 14 bases between. The CDR3 has 13 residues. Germline CDR1 MNHEY, CDR2 SMNVEV (reference sequence). The CDR3 sequence is CASSPLGRVEQYF. CDR3 nucleotides: TGTGCCAGCAGTCCCCTGGGAAGGGTCGAGCAGTACTTC.

The V gene is TRBV23-1, the J gene TRBJ2-6; the D is unclear. TRBV23-1 is identified as an open reading frame with a role that is uncertain. Trimming pared 2 bases from V and 0 bases from J, leaving 5 bases between. This CDR3 spans 15 amino acids. The chain's CDR3 is CASSQTHSGANVLTF. DNA for the CDR3: TGCGCCAGCAGTCAAACACACTCTGGGGCCAACGTCCTGACTTTC.

On this clone: Germline and junction disagree at one end, which may indicate a read error. The chain recombines TRBV4-2 with TRBJ1-2, with 8 bases identical to TRBD1. Germline CDR1 LGHNA, CDR2 YNFKEQ. This CDR3 has 14 amino acids. CDR3: CASSQDRQGAGSSF. CDR3 sequence (DNA): TGTGCCAGCAGCCAAGATAGGCAGGGGGCGGGATCGTCCTTC.

This chain uses TRBV5-1 with TRBJ2-5; D is uncertain. This CDR3 has 13 residues. The germline V gene has CDR1 SGHRS and CDR2 YFSETQ. V shed 3 bases and J shed 3 bases, with 9 bases lying between them. The CDR3 reads CASSSGGEETQYF. Here the CDR3 DNA reads TGCGCCAGCAGCTCAGGTGGGGAAGAGACCCAGTACTTC.

This chain connects TRBV18 to TRBJ1-5; 8 bases align to TRBD1. The germline V gene encodes CDR1 KGHSH and CDR2 LQKENI. With V trimmed by 1 base and J by 3 bases, 8 bases remained unmatched. The CDR3 covers 17 residues. The CDR3, as DNA: TGTGCCAGCTCACCACGGGCAGGGGGCTCTACCAATCAGCCCCAGCATTTT. It codes for CASSPRAGGSTNQPQHF.

This chain joins TRBV30 and TRBJ2-7; D ambiguous. V gave up 4 bases and J gave up 0 bases, with 13 bases separating them. CDR3 length equals 14 residues. Germline V gene lookup returns CDR1 GTSNPN and CDR2 SVGIG (reference sequence). The CDR3 loop is CAWTHSQRSYEQYF. The CDR3, as DNA: TGTGCCTGGACACATAGCCAACGCTCCTACGAGCAGTACTTC. The full variable domain, completed using reference TRBV30 and TRBJ2-7, is SQTIHQWPATLVQPVGSPLSLECTVEGTSNPNLYWYRQAAGRGLQLLFYSVGIGQISSEVPQNLSASRPQDRQFILSSKKLLLSDSGFYLCAWTHSQRSYEQYFGPGTRLTVT.

In DNA form, the CDR3 reads TGTGCCAGCAGTACCCGTAGTTCGAACACCGGGGAGCTGTTTTTT. Its protein product is CASSTRSSNTGELFF. This chain joins TRBV6-1 and TRBJ2-2, with D hard to call. The V gene lost 5 bases and the J gene lost 0 bases, with 10 bases spanning the gap. The CDR3 length is 15 residues. The germline V gene has CDR1 MNHNS and CDR2 SASEGT.

The V and J genes are TRBV27 and TRBJ2-7, with D possibly being TRBD2 (6 bases). Germline CDR1 and CDR2: MNHEY and SMNVEV (reference sequence). The CDR3 length is 15 residues. The V and J ends lost 6 bases and 2 bases respectively, with 17 bases between them. CDR3: CASRDLSGPPYEQYF. CDR3 DNA sequence: TGTGCCAGCAGGGACCTGAGCGGGCCGCCCTACGAGCAGTACTTC.

This clone was found a few times. The chain uses TRBV2 and TRBJ2-1; TRBD1 aligns across 9 bases. Germline-derived CDR1 and CDR2 are SNHLY and FYNNEI. The CDR3 loop spans 14 amino acids. With 8 bases clipped from V and 2 bases from J, the junction kept 4 bases outside the gene matches. CDR3 protein: CASRTGATYNEQFF. Here the CDR3 DNA reads TGTGCCAGCCGGACAGGGGCTACCTACAATGAGCAGTTCTTC.

This chain links TRBV5-4 with TRBJ2-4, with TRBD2 matching over 7 bases. The V gene's germline CDR1 is SGHNT and CDR2 YYREEE (reference sequence). This CDR3 region has 18 residues. The ends lost 4 bases at V and 2 bases at J; junction bases unmatched: 15. The DNA of the CDR3 is TGTGCCAGCAGCATAGCGGGCTCCTCGTCCCTCACCAAAAACATTCAGTACTTC. Its protein is CASSIAGSSSLTKNIQYF.

The gene calls are TRBV11-2 and TRBJ1-1; D remains ambiguous. CDR1 and CDR2 from the germline V gene are SGHAT and FQNNGV. The CDR3 has 15 amino acids. Trimming shortened V by 5 bases and J by 4 bases, and 17 bases separated the two germline ends. CDR3 DNA sequence: TGTGCCAGCAGCAACCGCCCGGATCTTGGCACTGAAGCTTTCTTT. The encoded protein is CASSNRPDLGTEAFF.

CDR3 protein: CASSPDTDTQYF. In nucleotides, the CDR3 is TGTGCCAGCAGCCCGGATACAGATACGCAGTATTTT. This chain connects TRBV5-4 to TRBJ2-3; D is unclear. Trimming took off 4 bases at V and 3 bases at J, with 6 bases between the two ends. Germline V gives CDR1 SGHNT, CDR2 YYREEE (reference sequence). The CDR3 covers 12 residues.

The chain links TRBV5-6 to TRBJ1-4; D perhaps matches TRBD1 (6 bases). Germline V lookup: CDR1 SGHDT, CDR2 YYEEEE. This CDR3 is 15 amino acids long. Trimming took off 4 bases at V and 7 bases at J, with 17 bases between the two ends. For the CDR3, the DNA is TGTGCCAGCAGCCTCCGTGCTGGGGGGCGTGAAAAACTGTTTTTT. This translates into CASSLRAGGREKLFF. Filled out from reference TRBV5-6 and TRBJ1-4, the complete variable domain reads DAGVTQSPTHLIKTRGQQVTLRCSPKSGHDTVSWYQQALGQGPQFIFQYYEEEERQRGNFPDRFSGHQFPNYSSELNVNALLLGDSALYLCASSLRAGGREKLFFGSGTQLSVL.

The chain employs TRBV7-2 and TRBJ1-5; D is undetermined. V gave up 5 bases and J gave up 7 bases, with 9 bases separating them. The CDR3 totals 12 residues. Germline V gives CDR1 SGHTA, CDR2 FQGNSA. The CDR3 DNA is TGTGCCAGCAGCGCCCGTTTGCAGCCCCAGCATTTT. It is translated as CASSARLQPQHF.

V usage is TRBV21-1 and J usage is TRBJ1-5. TRBV21-1 is recorded as a pseudogene. The CDR3 sequence is 15 residues long. CDR3 amino acids: CASSKKGESNQPQHF. Written as DNA, the CDR3 is TGTGCCAGCAGCAAAAAAGGAGAAAGCAATCAGCCCCAGCATTTT.

The J gene is TRBJ2-1, the V gene TRBV30, with D possibly matching TRBD1 (5 bases). The CDR3 covers 14 residues. The V end was cut by 2 bases, the J end by 1 base, with 9 bases between. Looked up from germline, CDR1 is GTSNPN and CDR2 is SVGIG (reference sequence). The CDR3 here is CAWSWAGSYNEQFF. The CDR3 DNA reads TGTGCCTGGAGTTGGGCAGGGTCCTACAATGAGCAGTTCTTC.

This clone showed up just once. This chain links TRBV6-5 with TRBJ1-1; no clear D. The V end was cut by 0 bases, the J end by 8 bases, with 10 bases between. The CDR3 runs to 13 residues. From germline, CDR1 is MNHEY and CDR2 SVGAGI. CDR3 DNA: TGTGCCAGCAGTTACTCGAGGTCGAGAGAAGCTTTCTTT. It is translated as CASSYSRSREAFF.

This rearrangement joins TRBV28 to TRBJ1-3; tentatively, D is TRBD1 (5 bases). Germline V gives CDR1 MDHEN, CDR2 SYDVKM. This CDR3 contains 16 residues. The V end was cut by 2 bases, the J end by 2 bases, with 13 bases between. In nucleotides, the CDR3 is TGTGCCAGCAGTTTACAGGGCCGAAGAACTGGAAACACCATATATTTT. This translates into CASSLQGRRTGNTIYF.

The V and J genes are TRBV6-1 and TRBJ1-5; D remains ambiguous. This CDR3 has 16 amino acids. V lost 4 bases and J lost 0, with 13 bases in between. In germline, CDR1 is MNHNS, CDR2 SASEGT. Here the CDR3 DNA reads TGTGCCAGCAGTGCCAGGACGTACGATAGCAATCAGCCCCAGCATTTT. Protein sequence: CASSARTYDSNQPQHF.

This chain joins TRBV7-3 and TRBJ1-1; no clear D. Germline loops: CDR1 SGHTA, CDR2 FQGTGA. The CDR3 runs to 13 residues. The CDR3 DNA reads as TGTGCTACCCCGACGCACGAGAACACTGAAGCTTTCTTT. Its translation: CATPTHENTEAFF. Together with reference TRBV7-3 and TRBJ1-1, the CDR3 gives the full variable domain: GAGVSQTPSNKVTEKGKYVELRCDPISGHTALYWYRQSLGQGPEFLIYFQGTGAADDSGLPNDRFFAVRPEGSVSTLKIQRTERGDSAVYLCATPTHENTEAFFGQGTRLTVV.